Included here is one T cell receptor beta chain sequence, with context. Its antigen is undetermined. Assay: immunoSEQ multiplex PCR; the TCRdb copy retains only in-frame clones and omits some. The profile shows about 300,000 clones, roughly 90% of them singletons. The sample belongs to a study of cytomegalovirus exposure and HLA in healthy donors. Study-level points and caveats: Many donors carried some public TCRs, although rarity characterized most TCR sequences.

Germline CDR1 MNHNY, CDR2 SVGAGI (reference sequence). This CDR3 has 14 amino acids. The V end was cut by 8 bases, the J end by 0 bases, with 14 bases between. The chain couples TRBV6-6 to TRBJ2-7; possibly TRBD2 for D (6 bases). This receptor was identified in a woman between 18 and 29 years old in good health and CMV-seronegative. Sequencing was done on a sample of PBMCs. The CDR3 loop is CASGDGGTSYEQYF. CDR3 DNA: TGTGCCAGCGGGGATGGGGGGACCTCCTACGAGCAGTACTTC.